Presented here are 26 T cell receptor beta chains from one specimen sequenced in a study of T cell changes during pregnancy in multiple sclerosis. Only in-frame clones appear in the TCRdb table, and some are missing; sequencing was by immunoSEQ multiplex PCR. The data show approximately 93,000 clones, with around 93% seen just once and around 1.8% held by the top ten. This sample comprised peripheral blood, obtained in the first trimester of pregnancy. These receptors were obtained from a female donor in good health, enrolled as a control in a pregnancy study.

This clone was seen once. V is TRBV7-9 and J is TRBJ2-7; D unclear. The CDR3 runs to 12 residues. Germline lookup yields CDR1 SEHNR and CDR2 FQNEAQ (reference sequence). V was trimmed by 5 bases and J by 1 base, leaving 6 bases between them. The CDR3 coding sequence is TGTGCCAGCAGCCTTACTTCCTACGAGCAGTACTTC. It specifies CASSLTSYEQYF.

This clone was observed a few times. A junction boundary mismatches the germline segment, possibly from a read error. The rearrangement joins TRBV7-3 to TRBJ2-2, with 12 bases lining up with TRBD2. CDR1 and CDR2 from the germline V gene are SGHTA and FQGTGA. The CDR3 runs 19 residues. DNA for the CDR3: TGCAAACTCCAAACTGTGTCTAGCGGGGGGGCGCGCGTCACCGGGGAGCTGTTTTTT. Its translation: CKLQTVSSGGARVTGELFF.

The chain links TRBV19 to TRBJ1-2; possible D gene TRBD1, 5 bases. The CDR3 extends over 14 amino acids. V lost 5 bases to trimming and J lost 4 bases, with 14 bases between them. Germline CDR1 is LNHDA and CDR2 is SQIVND (reference sequence). CDR3 amino acids: CASSPGGSLYGYTF. The CDR3 bases are TGTGCCAGTAGTCCGGGGGGGTCCCTCTATGGCTACACCTTC.

The V and J genes are TRBV18 and TRBJ1-1; TRBD1 is a possible D gene (5 bases). The CDR3 loop spans 14 amino acids. CDR1 and CDR2 (germline): KGHSH, LQKENI. Trimming removed 3 bases at V and 4 bases at J, with 12 bases between. The CDR3, as DNA: TGTGCCAGCTCACCTTTGGACACGGGCACTGAAGCTTTCTTT. Its translation is CASSPLDTGTEAFF.

The CDR3, as DNA: TGCGCCAGCAGCTTAACAACAGGGGGTATGAATGAGCAGTTCTTC. This gives the protein CASSLTTGGMNEQFF. The chain uses TRBV5-1 and TRBJ2-1; 8 bases align to TRBD1. The CDR3 is 15 amino acids. Germline V gives CDR1 SGHRS, CDR2 YFSETQ. V shed 2 bases, J shed 7 bases, and the junction held 8 bases outside the gene matches.

This rearrangement joins TRBV7-3 to TRBJ2-1, with unresolved D. Trimming took 5 bases from V and 4 from J, leaving 15 bases between them. CDR1 SGHTA and CDR2 FQGTGA come from the germline V gene. The CDR3 spans 15 residues. CDR3 sequence: CASSPEPSVYNEQFF. CDR3 DNA: TGTGCCAGCAGCCCGGAACCTAGTGTATACAATGAGCAGTTCTTC. Based on the CDR3 plus reference TRBV7-3 and TRBJ2-1, the full variable domain is GAGVSQTPSNKVTEKGKYVELRCDPISGHTALYWYRQSLGQGPEFLIYFQGTGAADDSGLPNDRFFAVRPEGSVSTLKIQRTERGDSAVYLCASSPEPSVYNEQFFGPGTRLTVL.

This chain uses TRBV18 with TRBJ2-1; 8 bases fit TRBD2. CDR3 size: 16 residues. V lost 3 bases, J lost 4 bases, and 8 bases stayed unmatched. Germline V gene sequence: CDR1 KGHSH, CDR2 LQKENI. As DNA, the CDR3 is TGTGCCAGCTCACCGCCGGGGGGGCGACAGTACAATGAGCAGTTCTTC. Its translation: CASSPPGGRQYNEQFF.

The count of this clone is one. V is TRBV19 and J is TRBJ2-3; 8 bases agree with TRBD1. Looked up from germline, CDR1 is LNHDA and CDR2 is SQIVND (reference sequence). J lost 8 bases, V lost 3 bases, and 1 base had no gene match. The CDR3 sequence is 12 residues long. The CDR3 sequence: CASSITGGTQYF. CDR3 nucleotides: TGTGCCAGTAGTATCACAGGGGGTACGCAGTATTTT. The whole variable domain, remainder taken from reference TRBV19 and TRBJ2-3, is DGGITQSPKYLFRKEGQNVTLSCEQNLNHDAMYWYRQDPGQGLRLIYYSQIVNDFQKGDIAEGYSVSREKKESFPLTVTSAQKNPTAFYLCASSITGGTQYFGPGTRLTVL.

The chain couples TRBV4-3 to TRBJ1-2, with 8 bases that match TRBD1. This CDR3 is built from 16 residues. Per the germline V gene, CDR1 is LGHNA and CDR2 is YSLEER. Trimming cost V 4 bases and J 0 bases; bases outside gene matches: 7. CDR3 nucleotides: TGCGCCAGCAGCCCCAATGGACAGGGAGCTAACTATGGCTACACCTTC. Its protein product is CASSPNGQGANYGYTF.

This sequence joins TRBV11-2 and TRBJ2-7; TRBD1 might be the D (6 bases). This CDR3 region has 14 residues. With 9 bases removed from V and 3 bases from J, the gap between germline ends came to 18 bases. The germline V gene has CDR1 SGHAT and CDR2 FQNNGV. In nucleotides, the CDR3 is TGTGCCAGTAGCCCTCGGACAGCCTTCTACGAGCAGTACTTC. This sequence encodes CASSPRTAFYEQYF.

This chain links TRBV7-2 with TRBJ2-7, with D possibly TRBD2 on 6 matching bases. V lost 5 bases and J lost 0, with 14 bases in between. Germline values: CDR1 SGHTA, CDR2 FQGNSA. CDR3 length equals 15 residues. Here the CDR3 DNA reads TGTGCCAGCAGCCTACGGGGGATCAGCTCCTACGAGCAGTACTTC. This encodes CASSLRGISSYEQYF.

The chain recombines TRBV7-9 with TRBJ1-4; no definite D call. This CDR3 contains 13 residues. Between the trimmed V and J ends, which lost 4 bases and 11 bases, there was a span of 14 bases. CDR1 SEHNR and CDR2 FQNEAQ come from the germline V gene (reference sequence). As DNA, the CDR3 is TGTGCCAGCAGCTCGGGAAGGGTTGAGAAACTGTTTTTT. It codes for CASSSGRVEKLFF.

The chain couples TRBV7-2 to TRBJ1-2, with D possibly TRBD1 on 5 matching bases. In germline, CDR1 is SGHTA, CDR2 FQGNSA. The V end was cut by 7 bases, the J end by 4 bases, with 10 bases between. The CDR3 consists of 12 residues. CDR3 in amino acids: CASTLQGYGYTF. The CDR3 nucleotides are TGTGCCAGCACACTTCAGGGCTATGGCTACACCTTC.

This clone was counted between two and nine times. The chain recombines TRBV19 with TRBJ2-7; 7 nucleotides line up with TRBD1. Germline CDR1 LNHDA, CDR2 SQIVND (reference sequence). The CDR3 runs 17 residues. J lost 1 base, V lost 3 bases, and 12 bases had no gene match. This CDR3 reads CASSMVRSGTASYEQYF. As DNA, the CDR3 is TGTGCCAGTAGTATGGTCCGGTCCGGGACAGCATCCTACGAGCAGTACTTC.

The rearrangement links TRBV4-3 to TRBJ1-6; the match to TRBD1 covers 7 bases. The J segment lost 5 bases and the V segment lost 2 bases, leaving 6 bases of the junction unmatched. Germline V lookup: CDR1 LGHNA, CDR2 YSLEER. This CDR3 comprises 16 residues. The CDR3, as DNA: TGCGCCAGCAGCCAATTGACAGGGAGCAATAATTCACCCCTCCACTTT. The encoded protein is CASSQLTGSNNSPLHF.

This chain joins TRBV29-1 and TRBJ1-2; 10 nucleotides line up with TRBD1. V lost 7 bases, J lost 6 bases, and 5 bases stayed unmatched. The CDR3 runs to 12 residues. CDR1 and CDR2 (germline): SQVTM, ANQGSEA. CDR3 DNA sequence: TGCAGCGCGATAGGACAGGGGGATGGCTACACCTTC. Encoded protein: CSAIGQGDGYTF. The full variable domain, with the rest looked up from reference TRBV29-1 and TRBJ1-2, is SAVISQKPSRDICQRGTSLTIQCQVDSQVTMMFWYRQQPGQSLTLIATANQGSEATYESGFVIDKFPISRPNLTFSTLTVSNMSPEDSSIYLCSAIGQGDGYTFGSGTRLTVV.

The V gene is TRBV7-2, the J gene TRBJ1-5, with D perhaps matching TRBD1 (5 bases). Per germline, CDR1 SGHTA and CDR2 FQGNSA. V was shortened by 4 bases and J by 5 bases, with 15 bases between the two germline ends. This CDR3 has 15 residues. The CDR3 DNA is TGTGCCAGCAGCTGGGATCGGGGGACTGATCAGCCCCAGCATTTT. It yields the protein CASSWDRGTDQPQHF.

This clone was recorded only once. This rearrangement joins TRBV28 to TRBJ1-2; D might be TRBD1 (5 bases). CDR3 length: 11 amino acids. The germline V and J ends were trimmed by 5 bases and 9 bases, with 10 bases remaining between them. In germline, CDR1 is MDHEN, CDR2 SYDVKM. The CDR3 sequence: CASSGGGSYTF. CDR3 sequence (DNA): TGTGCCAGCAGTGGGGGGGGGAGCTACACCTTC.

This sequence joins TRBV7-2 and TRBJ2-7; D might be TRBD2 (7 bases). The CDR3 contains 13 residues. Per the germline V gene, CDR1 is SGHTA and CDR2 is FQGNSA. V was pared by 3 bases and J by 5 bases, with 11 bases between. CDR3 sequence (DNA): TGTGCCAGCAGCTTGGGGGGGCTCGACGAGCAGTACTTC. Translation gives CASSLGGLDEQYF.

The rearrangement uses TRBV7-3 and TRBJ2-1; tentative D call: TRBD2 (6 bases). The CDR3 spans 13 residues. The germline V gene has CDR1 SGHTA and CDR2 FQGTGA. Deletions cut 5 bases from V and 8 bases from J, with 13 bases between. DNA of the CDR3: TGTGCCAGCAGCGGGCAGGGAGGAGATGAGCAGTTCTTC. Its translation is CASSGQGGDEQFF. The complete variable domain, with remaining parts taken from reference TRBV7-3 and TRBJ2-1, reads GAGVSQTPSNKVTEKGKYVELRCDPISGHTALYWYRQSLGQGPEFLIYFQGTGAADDSGLPNDRFFAVRPEGSVSTLKIQRTERGDSAVYLCASSGQGGDEQFFGPGTRLTVL.

The chain is built from TRBV30 and TRBJ1-2; no reliable D call. The CDR3 totals 12 residues. CDR1 and CDR2 (germline): GTSNPN, SVGIG (reference sequence). Deletions cut 3 bases from V and 6 bases from J, with 11 bases between. The CDR3 loop is CAWSRWADGYTF. CDR3 in DNA: TGTGCCTGGAGCCGGTGGGCCGATGGCTACACCTTC.

Remarks on this clone: Relative to the germline gene, one junction end is altered; a read error may explain this. The genes are TRBV28 and TRBJ1-6; TRBD1 might be the D (5 bases). The CDR3 is made up of 12 amino acids. CDR1 is MDHEN, CDR2 SYDVKM, per germline. CDR3 in DNA: TGTGCCAGCAGCCCTAGGGGTTCAGCCCTCCACTTT. It translates to CASSPRGSALHF.

The gene calls are TRBV18 and TRBJ1-1, with D possibly being TRBD1 (6 bases). CDR1 and CDR2 (germline): KGHSH, LQKENI. Trimming pared 6 bases from V and 2 bases from J, leaving 13 bases between. CDR3 length: 14 amino acids. The CDR3 DNA is TGTGCCAGCTCCCAGGGGCAGGCTAACACTGAAGCTTTCTTT. It codes for CASSQGQANTEAFF. The variable domain in full, completed from reference TRBV18 and TRBJ1-1, reads NAGVMQNPRHLVRRRGQEARLRCSPMKGHSHVYWYRQLPEEGLKFMVYLQKENIIDESGMPKERFSAEFPKEGPSILRIQQVVRGDSAAYFCASSQGQANTEAFFGQGTRLTVV.

This clone has a handful of counts. One end of the junction is discordant with germline, which a read error may explain. The chain joins TRBV7-7 to TRBJ2-2; D might be TRBD2 (5 bases). CDR1 is SSHAT, CDR2 FNYEAQ, per germline (reference sequence). The CDR3 is made up of 12 amino acids. CDR3 DNA sequence: TGCGCCGCCGGGGTGAACACCGGGGAGCTGTTTTTT. Amino acid sequence: CAAGVNTGELFF.

In this sample, this clone turned up once. The V gene is TRBV10-3, the J gene TRBJ2-7, with a weak D call TRBD1 (6 bases). The germline V gene has CDR1 ENHRY and CDR2 SYGVKD. This CDR3 has 12 residues. V was shortened by 11 bases and J by 2 bases, with 13 bases between the two germline ends. The CDR3: CASRDKAYEQYF. Written as DNA, the CDR3 is TGTGCCTCCCGGGACAAAGCCTACGAGCAGTACTTC.

The rearrangement uses TRBV7-9 and TRBJ2-1, with D possibly TRBD2 on 5 matching bases. This CDR3 region has 15 residues. Trimming removed 1 base from V and 2 bases from J, with 9 bases in between. In germline, CDR1 is SEHNR, CDR2 FQNEAQ (reference sequence). CDR3 sequence (DNA): TGTGCCAGCAGCTTAGGTAGAGGGCCCTACAATGAGCAGTTCTTC. Translation gives CASSLGRGPYNEQFF. The complete variable domain, with remaining parts taken from reference TRBV7-9 and TRBJ2-1, reads DTGVSQNPRHKITKRGQNVTFRCDPISEHNRLYWYRQTLGQGPEFLTYFQNEAQLEKSRLLSDRFSAERPKGSFSTLEIQRTEQGDSAMYLCASSLGRGPYNEQFFGPGTRLTVL.